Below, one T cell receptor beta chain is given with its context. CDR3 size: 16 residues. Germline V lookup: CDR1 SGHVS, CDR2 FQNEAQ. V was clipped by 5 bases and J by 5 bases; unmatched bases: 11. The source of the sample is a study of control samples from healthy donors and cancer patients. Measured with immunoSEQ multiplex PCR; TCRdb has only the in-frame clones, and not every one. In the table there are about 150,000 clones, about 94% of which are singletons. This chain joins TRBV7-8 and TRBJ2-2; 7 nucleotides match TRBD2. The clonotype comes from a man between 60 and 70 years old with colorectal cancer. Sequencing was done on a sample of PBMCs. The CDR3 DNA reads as TGTGCCAGCAGCCCAGTTCGGGAGGAGTTGACCGGGGAGCTGTTTTTT. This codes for CASSPVREELTGELFF.